This TCR beta chain was sequenced for a study of T cell responses to AZD1222 COVID-19 vaccine. Background on the study: Whether given at about 4 or about 12 weeks, second doses were pooled.

The CDR3 has 12 amino acids. After removal of 3 bases from V and 6 bases from J, the junction contained 5 bases not matched to a gene. Germline V gene lookup returns CDR1 DFQATT and CDR2 SNEGSKA (reference sequence). Repertoires were generated with immunoSEQ multiplex PCR, while TCRdb's copy carries only in-frame clones and drops some. This table holds 150,000 to 200,000 clones, roughly 90% found once. The receptor was derived from an adult in good health. Material: peripheral blood, obtained on day 0 of AZD1222 vaccination. The chain carries TRBV20-1 and TRBJ2-7; 7 bases agree with TRBD1. CDR3 amino acids: CSASTGDREQYF. The DNA for the CDR3 is TGCAGTGCTAGTACAGGGGACCGCGAGCAGTACTTC.